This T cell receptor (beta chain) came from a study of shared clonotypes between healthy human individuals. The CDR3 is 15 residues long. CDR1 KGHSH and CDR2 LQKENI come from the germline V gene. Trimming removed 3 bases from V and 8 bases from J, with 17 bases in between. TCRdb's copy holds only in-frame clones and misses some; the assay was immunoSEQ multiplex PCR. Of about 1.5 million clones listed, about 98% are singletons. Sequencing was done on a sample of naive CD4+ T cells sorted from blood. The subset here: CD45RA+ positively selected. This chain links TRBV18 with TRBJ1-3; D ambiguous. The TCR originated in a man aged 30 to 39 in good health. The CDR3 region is CASSPKVAVEDTIYF. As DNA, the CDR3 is TGTGCCAGCTCACCTAAAGTGGCAGTGGAGGACACCATATATTTT. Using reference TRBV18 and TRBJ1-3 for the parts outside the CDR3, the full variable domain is NAGVMQNPRHLVRRRGQEARLRCSPMKGHSHVYWYRQLPEEGLKFMVYLQKENIIDESGMPKERFSAEFPKEGPSILRIQQVVRGDSAAYFCASSPKVAVEDTIYFGEGSWLTVV.